The 7 T cell receptor beta chains in this list originate from one sample, sequenced in a study of blood T cell repertoires in COVID-19. Only in-frame clones appear in the TCRdb table, and some are missing; sequencing was by immunoSEQ multiplex PCR. The sample holds 45,000 to 50,000 clones, about 86% seen once. The sequenced material came from peripheral blood. These receptors all stem from a human donor in a cohort sampled during active COVID-19.

The chain is built from TRBV6-2 or TRBV6-3 and TRBJ2-5; 12 bases map to TRBD2. This CDR3 has 16 amino acids. The germline gives CDR1 MNHEY, CDR2 SVGEGT. V lost 3 bases and J lost 5; bases outside the gene matches: 7. CDR3 nucleotide sequence: TGTGCCAGCAGTTATCTAGCGGGGGGGATCGTGGAGACCCAGTACTTC. Protein: CASSYLAGGIVETQYF.

The chain recombines TRBV6-2 or TRBV6-3 with TRBJ2-7; 10 nucleotides line up with TRBD2. In germline, CDR1 is MNHEY, CDR2 SVGEGT. Germline trimming cut 5 bases from V and 6 bases from J; bases unmatched to any gene: 10. The CDR3 totals 15 residues. CDR3 DNA: TGTGCCAGCAGTCAAACCGGGACTAGCGCCCCCGAGCAGTACTTC. This codes for CASSQTGTSAPEQYF.

DNA of the CDR3: TGTGCCAGCGGGAGGAACACTGAAGCTTTCTTT. Amino acid sequence: CASGRNTEAFF. The chain has TRBV6-5 and TRBJ1-1; D not resolved. This CDR3 has 11 residues. Germline CDR1 MNHEY, CDR2 SVGAGI. V was trimmed by 8 bases and J by 1 base, leaving 5 bases between them.

This clone was recorded only once. This rearrangement joins TRBV14 to TRBJ2-7, with D possibly matching TRBD2 (6 bases). The CDR3 is made up of 16 amino acids. Germline CDR1 reads SGHDN; CDR2 reads FVKESK. Trimming cost V 3 bases and J 3 bases, with 18 bases left between them. The CDR3 DNA reads TGTGCCAGCAGCCAGAACAGACTAGAGGGAATCTACGAGCAGTACTTC. Amino acids: CASSQNRLEGIYEQYF.

The rearrangement links TRBV6-5 to TRBJ2-5, with D perhaps TRBD1 (6 bases). In germline, CDR1 is MNHEY, CDR2 SVGAGI. There are 14 residues in the CDR3. The V gene lost 5 bases and the J gene lost 5 bases, with 15 bases spanning the gap. CDR3 sequence reads: CASSKGTQGETQYF. CDR3 in DNA: TGTGCCAGCAGTAAGGGGACCCAGGGGGAGACCCAGTACTTC.

Only a few counts were recorded for this clone. V and J are TRBV2 and TRBJ1-5, with unresolved D. The CDR3 sequence is 14 residues long. The V and J ends lost 3 bases and 0 bases respectively, with 6 bases between them. CDR1 is SNHLY and CDR2 is FYNNEI in the germline V gene. CDR3 DNA: TGTGCCAGCAGTGACAGAAATAGCAATCAGCCCCAGCATTTT. Protein: CASSDRNSNQPQHF.

The chain combines TRBV7-9 with TRBJ2-7, with no clear D. The V and J ends lost 5 bases and 3 bases respectively, with 11 bases between them. The germline CDR1 and CDR2 sequences are SEHNR and FQNEAQ (reference sequence). The CDR3 runs 13 residues. The CDR3 DNA sequence: TGTGCCAGCAGCGGCACAGAATACTACGAGCAGTACTTC. Its protein product is CASSGTEYYEQYF.